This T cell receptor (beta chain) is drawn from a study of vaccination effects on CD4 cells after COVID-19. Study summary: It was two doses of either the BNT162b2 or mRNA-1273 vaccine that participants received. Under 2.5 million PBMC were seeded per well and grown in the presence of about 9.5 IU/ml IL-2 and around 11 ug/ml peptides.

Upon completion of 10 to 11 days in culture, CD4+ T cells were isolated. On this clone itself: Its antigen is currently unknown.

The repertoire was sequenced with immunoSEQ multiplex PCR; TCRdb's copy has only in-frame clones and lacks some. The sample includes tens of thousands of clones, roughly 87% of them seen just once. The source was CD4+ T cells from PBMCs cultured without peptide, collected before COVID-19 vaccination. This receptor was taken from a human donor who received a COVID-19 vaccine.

CDR3 protein: CASSFPSDNSPLHF. The CDR3 coding sequence is TGTGCCAGCAGCTTTCCCAGCGATAATTCACCCCTCCACTTT. The V call is TRBV7-2, the J call TRBJ1-6; D gene unclear. V was shortened by 3 bases and J by 5 bases, with 8 bases between the two germline ends. The germline V gene encodes CDR1 SGHTA and CDR2 FQGNSA. The CDR3 spans 14 residues.